A selection of T cell receptor beta chains follows, all from one sample in a study of OX40 agonist ivuxolimab in advanced cancers. Sequencing used immunoSEQ multiplex PCR; TCRdb keeps in-frame clones, though not all of them. The sample comprises about 70,000 clones, 85% to 90% of which are singletons, and 2% to 2.5% rests with the top ten. The material sequenced was CD4+ or CD8+ T cells sorted from blood, taken in a trial of the OX40 agonist ivuxolimab. The receptors come from an adult with an advanced solid tumor such as melanoma, head and neck, liver or kidney cancer. Both conserved end residues are part of each CDR3. The order of the fields is V gene, J gene, D gene, clone size, CDR3 protein, CDR3 DNA. D genes are given only for firm matches. Rows give clone size only sometimes, using once, few, many, or a class for an expanded clone.

v_call: TRBV30
j_call: TRBJ2-5
d_call: .
clone_size: .
cdr3_aa: CAWSPRLGALYQETQYF
cdr3_nt: TGTGCCTGGAGCCCACGATTGGGGGCCTTGTACCAAGAGACCCAGTACTTC

v_call: TRBV5-1
j_call: TRBJ2-1
d_call: TRBD2
clone_size: .
cdr3_aa: CASSSSGREQFF
cdr3_nt: TGCGCCAGCAGCTCAAGCGGGAGGGAGCAGTTCTTC

v_call: TRBV7-8
j_call: TRBJ2-7
d_call: TRBD2
clone_size: .
cdr3_aa: CASSLRRESHEQYF
cdr3_nt: TGTGCCAGCAGCTTACGGCGGGAGTCCCACGAGCAGTACTTC

v_call: TRBV7-8
j_call: TRBJ2-5
d_call: .
clone_size: .
cdr3_aa: CASSPDRQETQYF
cdr3_nt: TGTGCCAGCAGCCCTGACAGACAAGAGACCCAGTACTTC

v_call: TRBV7-2
j_call: TRBJ2-1
d_call: .
clone_size: .
cdr3_aa: CASSAMEGNEQFF
cdr3_nt: TGTGCCAGCAGCGCCATGGAGGGGAATGAGCAGTTCTTC

v_call: TRBV7-2
j_call: TRBJ1-2
d_call: .
clone_size: .
cdr3_aa: CASRLGWGGRGYTF
cdr3_nt: TGTGCCAGCAGACTCGGATGGGGAGGGAGAGGCTACACCTTC

v_call: TRBV6-5
j_call: TRBJ1-5
d_call: .
clone_size: once
cdr3_aa: CASKGSRNQPQHF
cdr3_nt: TGTGCCAGCAAAGGGTCGCGCAATCAGCCCCAGCATTTT

v_call: TRBV2
j_call: TRBJ1-5
d_call: .
clone_size: .
cdr3_aa: CASSQPPEPQHF
cdr3_nt: TGTGCCAGTAGTCAACCTCCCGAGCCCCAGCATTTT

v_call: TRBV19
j_call: TRBJ1-4
d_call: .
clone_size: .
cdr3_aa: CATDAARGSTNEKLFF
cdr3_nt: TGTGCCACCGATGCGGCGAGGGGTTCAACTAATGAAAAACTGTTTTTT

v_call: TRBV5-4
j_call: TRBJ1-2
d_call: TRBD1
clone_size: .
cdr3_aa: CASSSYRGSGLYGYTF
cdr3_nt: TGTGCCAGCAGCTCATACAGGGGTTCAGGGCTCTATGGCTACACCTTC

v_call: TRBV5-1
j_call: TRBJ2-2
d_call: TRBD1
clone_size: .
cdr3_aa: CASSLGDRGNSGELFF
cdr3_nt: TGCGCCAGCAGCTTAGGGGACAGGGGAAATTCCGGGGAGCTGTTTTTT

v_call: TRBV19
j_call: TRBJ1-2
d_call: TRBD1
clone_size: few
cdr3_aa: CASSQGQGSYGYTF
cdr3_nt: TGTGCCAGTAGTCAAGGACAGGGAAGCTATGGCTACACCTTC

v_call: TRBV4-3
j_call: TRBJ2-2
d_call: .
clone_size: few
cdr3_aa: CASSQNEGVGELFF
cdr3_nt: TGCGCCAGCAGCCAAAACGAGGGGGTAGGGGAGCTGTTTTTT

v_call: TRBV4-3
j_call: TRBJ2-1
d_call: .
clone_size: .
cdr3_aa: CASSLMEGGPGNEQFF
cdr3_nt: TGCGCCAGCAGCCTCATGGAGGGGGGGCCGGGCAATGAGCAGTTCTTC

v_call: TRBV13
j_call: TRBJ2-3
d_call: .
clone_size: .
cdr3_aa: CASSSGITDTQYF
cdr3_nt: TGTGCCAGCAGCTCCGGGATCACAGATACGCAGTATTTT

v_call: TRBV7-8
j_call: TRBJ2-1
d_call: .
clone_size: .
cdr3_aa: CASSLEWDESVQFF
cdr3_nt: TGTGCCAGCAGCTTAGAATGGGACGAATCTGTGCAGTTCTTC

v_call: TRBV30
j_call: TRBJ2-1
d_call: TRBD2
clone_size: .
cdr3_aa: CAWRRAGGPLDEQFF
cdr3_nt: TGTGCCTGGAGGAGAGCGGGAGGGCCGCTCGATGAGCAGTTCTTC

v_call: TRBV28
j_call: TRBJ1-2
d_call: .
clone_size: few
cdr3_aa: CASSPPQRGVAPDTF
cdr3_nt: TGTGCCAGCAGTCCCCCTCAGCGGGGGGTGGCCCCGGACACCTTC

v_call: TRBV10-3
j_call: TRBJ1-4
d_call: .
clone_size: .
cdr3_aa: CAISGGEKLFF
cdr3_nt: TGTGCCATCAGTGGGGGGGAAAAACTGTTTTTT

v_call: TRBV7-9
j_call: TRBJ2-6
d_call: .
clone_size: .
cdr3_aa: CASSFLTGANVLTF
cdr3_nt: TGTGCCAGCAGCTTCTTAACTGGGGCCAACGTCCTGACTTTC

v_call: TRBV5-5
j_call: TRBJ2-6
d_call: .
clone_size: .
cdr3_aa: CASSLVTAGANVLTF
cdr3_nt: TGTGCCAGCAGCTTAGTGACAGCTGGGGCCAACGTCCTGACTTTC

v_call: TRBV5-1
j_call: TRBJ2-3
d_call: .
clone_size: .
cdr3_aa: CASSGADTQYF
cdr3_nt: TGCGCCAGCAGCGGAGCAGATACGCAGTATTTT